This T cell receptor beta chain was sequenced in a study of vaccination effects on CD4 cells after COVID-19. With the ViraFEST assay, the study expanded antigen-specific CD4+ T cells using viral peptide pools, then sequenced them. Researchers isolated CD4+ T cells once approximately ten days of culture had elapsed. The participants, recipients of two vaccine doses, got either BNT162b2 or mRNA-1273. None of these healthy vaccinees had been infected with SARS-CoV-2 before vaccination. Study results and limitations: Marked clonal contraction of infection- and vaccine-induced clones was seen late after vaccination.

The repertoire was sequenced with immunoSEQ multiplex PCR; TCRdb's copy has only in-frame clones and lacks some. The sample shows approximately 13,000 clones, over 60% of them seen only once. Per germline, CDR1 SGHNT and CDR2 YYREEE (reference sequence). The CDR3 has 17 residues. V shed 4 bases, J shed 1 base, and the junction held 9 bases outside the gene matches. A remark on this clone: The target antigen is unknown.

Source: CD4+ T cells from PBMCs cultured with SARS-CoV-2 spike peptides, taken after COVID-19 vaccination. The chain employs TRBV5-4 and TRBJ2-7; TRBD2 agrees at 12 bases. The TCR comes from a human donor who received a COVID-19 vaccine. In DNA, the CDR3 is TGTGCCAGCAGCCGTGACCCTAGCGGGGGGGCTTCCTACGAGCAGTACTTC. It is translated as CASSRDPSGGASYEQYF.